The text below deals with one T cell receptor (beta chain). Its antigen is unknown. The data originate from a study of shared clonotypes between healthy human individuals. V shed 4 bases, J shed 4 bases, and the junction held 4 bases outside the gene matches. This CDR3 is 15 amino acids long. Germline lookup yields CDR1 MNHEY and CDR2 SVGAGI. Terminally differentiated effector memory CD45RA+ cells were excluded from the naive CD8 cells, which were CD45RO-negative and positively selected for CCR7. Healthy adults negative for HIV, lacking recent acute infections or vaccinations, served as donors. Regarding the study as a whole: On the whole, naive subsets had larger estimated richness than memory subsets had. Large depth notwithstanding, sorted-subset sequencing proved incomplete by rarefaction.

Using immunoSEQ multiplex PCR, the repertoire was profiled, and TCRdb retains in-frame clones only, with some absent. The sample lists roughly 2,000,000 clones, approximately 94% occurring once. The material sequenced was naive CD8+ T cells sorted from blood. The chain combines TRBV6-5 with TRBJ1-4, with 9 bases fitting TRBD1. The TCR originated in a man aged 18 to 29 in good health. CDR3 in amino acids: CASSLGQGINEKLFF. CDR3 sequence (DNA): TGTGCCAGCAGTTTGGGACAGGGAATTAATGAAAAACTGTTTTTT.